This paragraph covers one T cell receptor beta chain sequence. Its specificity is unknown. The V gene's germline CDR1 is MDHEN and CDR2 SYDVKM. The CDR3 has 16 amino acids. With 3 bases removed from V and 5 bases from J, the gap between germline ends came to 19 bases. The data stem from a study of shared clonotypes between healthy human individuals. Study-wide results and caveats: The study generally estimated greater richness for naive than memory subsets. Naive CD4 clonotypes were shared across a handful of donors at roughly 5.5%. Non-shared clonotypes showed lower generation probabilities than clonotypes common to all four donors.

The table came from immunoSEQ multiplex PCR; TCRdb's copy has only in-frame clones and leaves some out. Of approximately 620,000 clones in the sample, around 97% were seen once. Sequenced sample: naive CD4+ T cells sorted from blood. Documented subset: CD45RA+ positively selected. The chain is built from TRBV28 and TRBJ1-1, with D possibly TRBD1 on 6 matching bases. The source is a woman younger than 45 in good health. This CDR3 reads CASSFFLGGSETEAFF. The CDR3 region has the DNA TGTGCCAGCAGTTTTTTCTTAGGGGGGTCGGAGACTGAAGCTTTCTTT.